These 27 T cell receptor beta chains originate from one sample sequenced in a study of tumor-infiltrating lymphocytes in localized non-small cell lung cancer. Profiling relied on immunoSEQ multiplex PCR, and the TCRdb table lists in-frame clones only, not all of them. Altogether about 16,000 clones are present, roughly 78% being singletons, with the ten largest covering over 8%. Sequencing was performed on lung tumor tissue. The receptors derive from a human donor with non-small cell lung cancer.

The chain combines TRBV5-1 with TRBJ2-5; D not certain. The V end lost 4 bases, the J end lost 5 bases, and 9 bases lay between the germline ends. Germline loops: CDR1 SGHRS, CDR2 YFSETQ. The CDR3 runs to 12 residues. The CDR3 DNA reads TGCGCCAGCAGCCTGGTGGGGGAGACCCAGTACTTC. As protein: CASSLVGETQYF.

This chain connects TRBV19 to TRBJ2-5; perhaps TRBD2 as D (7 bases). V lost 5 bases to trimming and J lost 5 bases, with 21 bases between them. CDR1 is LNHDA, CDR2 SQIVND, per germline (reference sequence). This CDR3 has 16 residues. The CDR3 DNA is TGTGCCAGTAGTCATTCGGGGGCGGGAGTGGCGGAGACCCAGTACTTC. Amino acids: CASSHSGAGVAETQYF.

The chain combines TRBV28 with TRBJ1-2; possibly TRBD1 for D (6 bases). Germline lookup yields CDR1 MDHEN and CDR2 SYDVKM. V lost 11 bases and J lost 2, with 9 bases in between. The CDR3 consists of 11 residues. The DNA for the CDR3 is TGTGCCGTAACAGGGAACTATGGCTACACCTTC. Translation gives CAVTGNYGYTF.

V is TRBV11-2 and J is TRBJ2-2; D call uncertain. Trimming cost V 5 bases and J 0 bases, with 4 bases left between them. The CDR3 loop spans 13 amino acids. Germline-derived CDR1 and CDR2 are SGHAT and FQNNGV. The CDR3 DNA follows: TGTGCCAGCAGCCCAACGAACACCGGGGAGCTGTTTTTT. It is translated as CASSPTNTGELFF.

V is TRBV28 and J is TRBJ2-5, with 8 bases that match TRBD2. V gave up 6 bases and J gave up 0 bases; unmatched junction bases: 6. Germline-derived CDR1 and CDR2 are MDHEN and SYDVKM. The CDR3 has 15 residues. This CDR3 reads CASRPRGGYQETQYF. The CDR3 coding sequence is TGTGCCAGCAGACCCCGGGGGGGGTACCAAGAGACCCAGTACTTC. The full variable domain, with the rest looked up from reference TRBV28 and TRBJ2-5, is DVKVTQSSRYLVKRTGEKVFLECVQDMDHENMFWYRQDPGLGLRLIYFSYDVKMKEKGDIPEGYSVSREKKERFSLILESASTNQTSMYLCASRPRGGYQETQYFGPGTRLLVL.

The chain uses TRBV2 and TRBJ2-3; D possibly uses TRBD1 or TRBD2 (5 bases each). The CDR3 has 14 amino acids. The V gene's germline CDR1 is SNHLY and CDR2 FYNNEI. The V end lost 6 bases, the J end lost 6 bases, and 16 bases lay between the germline ends. CDR3 loop: CASRATSGPDTQYF. The CDR3 nucleotides are TGTGCCAGCAGGGCCACCTCGGGGCCGGATACGCAGTATTTT.

The table lists this clone with a few counts. V gene TRBV5-6 combines with J gene TRBJ1-4; D is unclear. CDR3 length equals 16 residues. V shed 0 bases and J shed 3 bases, with 12 bases lying between them. Germline CDR1 and CDR2: SGHDT and YYEEEE. The DNA of the CDR3 is TGTGCCAGCAGCTTGGCAACCCGGCCGTCTAATGAAAAACTGTTTTTT. This translates into CASSLATRPSNEKLFF. The full variable domain, in which reference TRBV5-6 and TRBJ1-4 provide the parts outside the CDR3, is DAGVTQSPTHLIKTRGQQVTLRCSPKSGHDTVSWYQQALGQGPQFIFQYYEEEERQRGNFPDRFSGHQFPNYSSELNVNALLLGDSALYLCASSLATRPSNEKLFFGSGTQLSVL.

The V and J genes are TRBV28 and TRBJ2-7, with D perhaps matching TRBD2 (6 bases). The ends were cut back, 0 bases at V and 6 bases at J, with 12 bases in the middle. The CDR3 is 14 amino acids. Germline V lookup: CDR1 MDHEN, CDR2 SYDVKM. The CDR3 here is CASSLWQGLAEQYF. CDR3 DNA sequence: TGTGCCAGCAGTTTATGGCAGGGACTGGCCGAGCAGTACTTC.

The V and J genes are TRBV5-6 and TRBJ2-5, with D possibly being TRBD2 (5 bases). Trimming shortened V by 1 base and J by 3 bases, and 13 bases separated the two germline ends. CDR1 and CDR2 from the germline V gene are SGHDT and YYEEEE. The CDR3 sequence is 15 residues long. The CDR3 region is CASSLRETRKETQYF. DNA for the CDR3: TGTGCCAGCAGCTTGAGGGAAACTAGGAAAGAGACCCAGTACTTC.

In its sample, this clone was seen once. The chain links TRBV13 to TRBJ2-1; TRBD2 matches 7 bases. Germline CDR1 and CDR2: PRHDT and FYEKMQ (reference sequence). The CDR3 runs 15 residues. V lost 5 bases to trimming and J lost 12 bases; unmatched junction nucleotides: 16. The CDR3 reads CASSPARGNLVGQFF. CDR3 in DNA: TGTGCCAGCAGCCCGGCGCGGGGGAACCTCGTAGGGCAGTTCTTC. Together with reference TRBV13 and TRBJ2-1, the CDR3 gives the full variable domain: AAGVIQSPRHLIKEKRETATLKCYPIPRHDTVYWYQQGPGQDPQFLISFYEKMQSDKGSIPDRFSAQQFSDYHSELNMSSLELGDSALYFCASSPARGNLVGQFFGPGTRLTVL.

This chain joins TRBV19 and TRBJ2-5; D uncertain. Germline-derived CDR1 and CDR2 are LNHDA and SQIVND (reference sequence). The CDR3 totals 15 residues. Trimming cost V 5 bases and J 5 bases, with 18 bases left between them. The CDR3 nucleotides read TGTGCCAGTAGTCCCCCGATGGGTATGATCGAGACCCAGTACTTC. This encodes CASSPPMGMIETQYF.

The rearrangement joins TRBV4-1 to TRBJ1-2, with no clear D. Trimming took 4 bases from V and 7 from J, leaving 13 bases between them. The CDR3 sequence is 13 residues long. Germline V gives CDR1 MGHRA, CDR2 YSYEKL. CDR3 coding DNA: TGCGCCAGCAGCCCAACCTCCTTGGGTGGCTACACCTTC. Translation gives CASSPTSLGGYTF.

This chain links TRBV6-1 with TRBJ1-2; D possibly corresponds to TRBD1 (6 bases). CDR3 length equals 20 residues. Germline lookup yields CDR1 MNHNS and CDR2 SASEGT. V was shortened by 2 bases and J by 2 bases, with 27 bases between the two germline ends. In DNA form, the CDR3 reads TGTGCCAGCAGTGAAAGGCGCTTCCGGGACACATCTAATAGGAACTATGGCTACACCTTC. Translating it yields CASSERRFRDTSNRNYGYTF.

This chain joins TRBV27 and TRBJ2-3; unclear D gene. V lost 2 bases and J 2 bases, leaving 14 bases between the germline ends. The CDR3 loop spans 16 amino acids. Germline lookup yields CDR1 MNHEY and CDR2 SMNVEV (reference sequence). CDR3 sequence: CASSLTLTALTDTQYF. The CDR3, as DNA: TGTGCCAGCAGTTTAACCCTCACCGCCCTCACAGATACGCAGTATTTT.

This clone was seen once. The chain carries TRBV4-3 and TRBJ2-7; possibly TRBD1 or TRBD2 for D (5 bases each). The V gene lost 2 bases and the J gene lost 1 base, with 12 bases spanning the gap. CDR3 length equals 15 residues. The germline CDR1 and CDR2 sequences are LGHNA and YSLEER. CDR3 region: CASSQQRDVSYEQYF. In nucleotides, the CDR3 is TGCGCCAGCAGCCAACAAAGGGACGTATCCTACGAGCAGTACTTC.

This chain joins TRBV27 and TRBJ2-7; D remains unclear. The CDR3 runs 14 residues. CDR1 MNHEY and CDR2 SMNVEV come from the germline V gene (reference sequence). Trimming left V 3 bases short and J 2 bases short, with 11 bases between. CDR3 loop: CASSFRGRAYEQYF. CDR3 coding DNA: TGTGCCAGCAGTTTTCGCGGCCGAGCCTACGAGCAGTACTTC.

This clone has a handful of counts. This chain joins TRBV7-3 and TRBJ1-1, with 7 nucleotides matching TRBD1. With V trimmed by 3 bases and J by 0 bases, 4 bases remained unmatched. Per the germline V gene, CDR1 is SGHTA and CDR2 is FQGTGA. The CDR3 consists of 15 residues. CDR3: CASSLTGSVNTEAFF. The DNA of the CDR3 is TGTGCCAGCAGCTTGACAGGGTCAGTGAACACTGAAGCTTTCTTT.

The chain has TRBV14 and TRBJ2-3; the D is unclear. CDR1 SGHDN and CDR2 FVKESK come from the germline V gene. The length of the CDR3 is 11 residues. V shed 1 base and J shed 5 bases, with 1 base lying between them. The CDR3 sequence is CASSQGDTQYF. The DNA for the CDR3 is TGTGCCAGCAGCCAAGGAGATACGCAGTATTTT.

The V gene is TRBV6-1, the J gene TRBJ1-5; 10 bases match TRBD1. Germline V CDR1 and CDR2: MNHNS, SASEGT. The CDR3 sequence is 14 residues long. V shed 8 bases, J shed 9 bases, and the junction held 10 bases outside the gene matches. CDR3 in amino acids: CASGPGQGDAPQHF. The CDR3 DNA reads TGTGCCAGCGGCCCAGGACAGGGGGATGCGCCCCAGCATTTT.

J is TRBJ2-1 and V is TRBV28; 7 bases line up with TRBD2. Trimming took 10 bases from V and 2 from J; bases not matched to a gene: 11. This CDR3 has 15 residues. Germline lookup yields CDR1 MDHEN and CDR2 SYDVKM. This CDR3 reads CANKRRERPYNEQFF. The CDR3 DNA sequence: TGTGCCAACAAGCGGCGGGAGAGGCCCTACAATGAGCAGTTCTTC. Complete variable domain (other parts from reference TRBV28 and TRBJ2-1): DVKVTQSSRYLVKRTGEKVFLECVQDMDHENMFWYRQDPGLGLRLIYFSYDVKMKEKGDIPEGYSVSREKKERFSLILESASTNQTSMYLCANKRRERPYNEQFFGPGTRLTVL.

This clone was observed a handful of times. The chain recombines TRBV27 with TRBJ1-2; TRBD1 matches 8 bases. Germline CDR1 and CDR2: MNHEY and SMNVEV (reference sequence). V shed 2 bases and J 4 bases; nucleotides not matched to a gene: 6. The CDR3 runs to 15 residues. The CDR3 nucleotides are TGTGCCAGCAGTTTAGGGACAGGTGCTTTCTATGGCTACACCTTC. Its protein is CASSLGTGAFYGYTF.

The V gene is TRBV19, the J gene TRBJ2-6; 7 positions agree with TRBD1. Per the germline V gene, CDR1 is LNHDA and CDR2 is SQIVND (reference sequence). V shed 5 bases, J shed 2 bases, and the junction held 6 bases outside the gene matches. The length of the CDR3 is 16 residues. This CDR3 reads CASSLGQLAGANVLTF. The CDR3 DNA sequence: TGTGCCAGTAGTTTGGGACAGCTGGCTGGGGCCAACGTCCTGACTTTC.

V and J are TRBV19 and TRBJ2-7, with 11 bases matching TRBD1. The CDR3 length is 14 residues. Germline assignment: CDR1 LNHDA and CDR2 SQIVND (reference sequence). V lost 3 bases to trimming and J lost 7 bases; unmatched junction nucleotides: 5. The CDR3 region is CASSIAGTGGEQYF. The CDR3 bases are TGTGCCAGTAGTATCGCCGGGACAGGGGGGGAGCAGTACTTC.

The CDR3 region is CASSKDRGHSHGGELFF. CDR3 coding DNA: TGCGCCAGCAGCAAGGACAGGGGGCATTCTCACGGCGGGGAGCTGTTTTTT. The chain carries TRBV5-1 and TRBJ2-2, with TRBD1 matching 11 bases. V shed 4 bases and J 7 bases; nucleotides not matched to a gene: 12. CDR3 length: 17 residues. Per the germline V gene, CDR1 is SGHRS and CDR2 is YFSETQ.

The chain uses TRBV2 and TRBJ1-5; the match to TRBD1 covers 7 bases. This CDR3 comprises 14 residues. Trimming removed 7 bases from V and 2 bases from J; junction bases left unmatched: 5. CDR1 and CDR2 (germline): SNHLY, FYNNEI. CDR3 coding DNA: TGTGCCAGCACGGCGGGGACAGGCAATCAGCCCCAGCATTTT. Translation: CASTAGTGNQPQHF.

The rearrangement links TRBV6-1 to TRBJ2-7; D is unclear. Trimming took 2 bases from V and 2 from J, leaving 7 bases between them. Germline loops: CDR1 MNHNS, CDR2 SASEGT. CDR3 length equals 13 residues. CDR3: CASSERVTYEQYF. The CDR3 nucleotides read TGTGCCAGCAGTGAACGGGTAACCTACGAGCAGTACTTC.

The chain uses TRBV19 and TRBJ2-2; possibly TRBD2 for D (7 bases). Germline lookup yields CDR1 LNHDA and CDR2 SQIVND (reference sequence). Trimming removed 6 bases at V and 6 bases at J, with 20 bases between. The CDR3 sequence is 16 residues long. In DNA, the CDR3 is TGTGCCAGTAGCCGGGCGGGGGCAGCCCTCGCCGGGGAGCTGTTTTTT. It translates to CASSRAGAALAGELFF.